This T cell receptor (beta chain) was documented in a study of neurological immune-mediated disorders. The cDNA was generated by 5'RACE with 10-nucleotide random UMIs. Using its own MiXCR run on the 5' RACE reads, TCRdb lists one record per CDR3 protein. Of just over 30,000 distinct CDR3 sequences detected, about 6% appear once; the ten largest clones hold roughly 2%. Overall study findings and caveats: None of the CDR3 amino acid sequences found in expanded clones was shared across subjects. This suggests that the TCR-beta repertoires were private in all groups.

In its sample, this clonotype was seen many times. The antigen remains unidentified. In Maryland, USA, blood bank volunteers were the healthy controls. The sorted libraries involved the use of some 1 million CD4+ or CD8+ T cells. Trimming removed 5 bases from V and 0 bases from J, with 11 bases in between. The CDR3 runs to 14 residues. CDR1 is DFQATT, CDR2 SNEGSKA, per germline (reference sequence). Sequenced input: CD4+ T cells from blood. The chain employs TRBV20-1 and TRBJ1-5; no reliable D call. The TCR was taken from a woman aged 50 to 65 in good health. The CDR3 DNA sequence: TGCAGTGCTTGGAATCTCTATAGCAATCAGCCCCAGCATTTT. Protein sequence: CSAWNLYSNQPQHF.